This is a list of T cell receptor beta chains from one sample in a study of blood T cell repertoires in COVID-19. The repertoire was sequenced with immunoSEQ multiplex PCR; TCRdb's copy has only in-frame clones and lacks some. The table has around 68,000 clones, 65% to 90% seen once. The sample taken for sequencing was peripheral blood. The origin of the receptors is a man aged 80 or over with active COVID-19. Both conserved end residues are part of each CDR3. The D gene is left open where the match is weak. Some rows have no size entry. The others give once, few or many, or a class for an expanded clone.

- TRBJ2-6 - TRBV7-6 17 TGTGCCAGCAGCTTAGTTCCCCAGGGATCTGGGGCCAACGTCCTGACTTTC CASSLVPQGSGANVLTF
- TRBJ2-3 - TRBV3-1/TRBV3-2 15 TGTGCCAGCAGCCACCCTGTTTGGGGAGCAGATACGCAGTATTTT CASSHPVWGADTQYF
TRBD1 TRBJ1-1 - TRBV9 15 TGTGCCAGCAGCGCCCAGGGACAGTCGAACACTGAAGCTTTCTTT CASSAQGQSNTEAFF
- TRBJ2-2 - TRBV11-2 16 TGTGCCAGCAGCTCTAGTAGTAGCGGGAACACCGGGGAGCTGTTTTTT CASSSSSSGNTGELFF
TRBD2 TRBJ2-1 once TRBV29-1 15 TGCAGCGTTGTGACTAGCGGGAGTAGGTACAATGAGCAGTTCTTC CSVVTSGSRYNEQFF
TRBD1 TRBJ2-1 - TRBV18 15 TGTGCCAGCTCAACTCAAGGCACAGGGGTAAATGAGCAGTTCTTC CASSTQGTGVNEQFF
- TRBJ2-1 once TRBV6-2/TRBV6-3 19 TGTGCCAGCAGTCCCACCACAGGAACCCTTTTCGGGAGCGACAATGAGCAGTTCTTC CASSPTTGTLFGSDNEQFF
- TRBJ2-7 - TRBV18 16 TGTGCCAGCTCACCAGGTCCAGAAAAAAGCTCCTACGAGCAGTACTTC CASSPGPEKSSYEQYF
TRBD1 TRBJ2-7 - TRBV9 14 TGTGCCAGCACCGGGACAGGGGGCTCCTACGAGCAGTACTTC CASTGTGGSYEQYF
- TRBJ1-2 - TRBV5-6 14 TGTGCCAGCAGCTTCTACAGAGCTAACTATGGCTACACCTTC CASSFYRANYGYTF
TRBD2 TRBJ2-3 few TRBV7-9 15 TGTGCCAGCAGCTTTAGCGGGAGGGCAACAGATACGCAGTATTTT CASSFSGRATDTQYF
- TRBJ2-1 - TRBV11-2 11 TGTGCCAGCAGCCTCCACAATGAGCAGTTCTTC CASSLHNEQFF
- TRBJ2-7 - TRBV5-1 15 TGCGCCAGCAGCTTAACAGTCCTGAGCTCCTACGAGCAGTACTTC CASSLTVLSSYEQYF
- TRBJ1-2 - TRBV9 14 TGTGCCAGCAGCGTAGTGGGGGGGCAGGATGGCTACACCTTC CASSVVGGQDGYTF
TRBD1 TRBJ2-2 - TRBV7-3 15 TGTGCCAGCAGCCCACAGGGGGCTAACACCGGGGAGCTGTTTTTT CASSPQGANTGELFF
- TRBJ2-1 - TRBV9 14 TGTGCCAGCAGCGCCCAGGACAGTTACAATGAGCAGTTCTTC CASSAQDSYNEQFF
- TRBJ2-7 - TRBV7-2 15 TGTGCCAGCAGCTTAGTCGGGGGAACCACCCACGAGCAGTACTTC CASSLVGGTTHEQYF
- TRBJ1-2 - TRBV7-2 15 TGTGCCAGCAACCCCGGAGCTACCACTAACTATGGCTACACCTTC CASNPGATTNYGYTF
TRBD2 TRBJ2-7 - TRBV29-1 12 TGCAGCGTTGAGAGCGGGGCTAACGAGCAGTACTTC CSVESGANEQYF
TRBD2 TRBJ2-7 - TRBV7-2 15 TGTGCCAGCAGCGCAGTGGGGGGGTCAGCCTACGAGCAGTACTTC CASSAVGGSAYEQYF
- TRBJ2-1 - TRBV7-9 15 TGTGCCAGCAGCCAAAAACAGGGAGCTAGCTATGAGCAGTTCTTC CASSQKQGASYEQFF
TRBD1 TRBJ1-1 - TRBV7-9 15 TGTGCCAGCAGCTTAGCACAGGGGGCGTCCGCTGAAGCTTTCTTT CASSLAQGASAEAFF
TRBD1 TRBJ1-4 - TRBV7-2 16 TGTGCCAGCAGCTCCGGTAACAGGGGAACTAATGAAAAACTGTTTTTT CASSSGNRGTNEKLFF
- TRBJ2-2 - TRBV5-4 15 TGTGCCAGCAGCCCCAGGGGCCTTAACACCGGGGAGCTGTTTTTT CASSPRGLNTGELFF
TRBD2 TRBJ2-2 - TRBV7-2 17 TGTGCCAGCAGCTTAGGACTAGCGGGGGGTCCCACCGGGGAGCTGTTTTTT CASSLGLAGGPTGELFF
- TRBJ1-1 once TRBV7-2 13 TGTGCCAGCAGCTTAAGGCAGCGTGGTGAAGCTTTCTTT CASSLRQRGEAFF
- TRBJ1-6 few TRBV6-5 14 TGTGCCAGCAGGCGCGACTCCTATAATTCACCCCTCCACTTT CASRRDSYNSPLHF
TRBD2 TRBJ2-1 few TRBV5-1 13 TGCGCCAGCAGCTCTAGCGGGATTGGTGAGCAGTTCTTC CASSSSGIGEQFF
TRBD1 TRBJ1-2 - TRBV27 17 TGTGCCAGCAGGCAGCCCTGGGGGGCAGGGGGCGACTATGGCTACACCTTC CASRQPWGAGGDYGYTF
TRBD1 TRBJ1-2 - TRBV12-3/TRBV12-4 11 TGTGCCAGCATGCGGACAGGTGGCTACACCTTC CASMRTGGYTF
- TRBJ1-6 - TRBV4-2 12 TGTGCCAGTAAGGAGAATAATTCACCCCTCCACTTT CASKENNSPLHF
- TRBJ2-4 - TRBV7-2 15 TGTGCCAGCAGCGCGCGACTCCCGGGTTTAAACATTCAGTACTTC CASSARLPGLNIQYF
TRBD1 TRBJ1-6 - TRBV28 15 TGTGCCAGCAGTCCCGGAGACAGGGGGCATTCACCCCTCCACTTT CASSPGDRGHSPLHF
TRBD1 TRBJ1-2 - TRBV5-6 15 TGTGCCAGCAGCTTGGCGGGACAGGGGGCGGGAGGCTACACCTTC CASSLAGQGAGGYTF
- TRBJ2-1 few TRBV7-6 16 TGTGCCAGCAGCCCCGGCGGGATTGGGGCCTACAATGAGCAGTTCTTC CASSPGGIGAYNEQFF
- TRBJ2-2 - TRBV18 15 TGTGCCAGCTCACCACTGCCCGGGAACACCGGGGAGCTGTTTTTT CASSPLPGNTGELFF
- TRBJ1-2 - TRBV12-3/TRBV12-4 13 TGTGCCAGCAGTTTAGGAGGATATTATGGCTACACCTTC CASSLGGYYGYTF
TRBD2 TRBJ2-3 - TRBV3-1/TRBV3-2 15 TGTGCCAGCAGCCAAGGACTAGCGGGAGCAGATACGCAGTATTTT CASSQGLAGADTQYF
- TRBJ1-5 - TRBV27 19 TGTGCCAGCAGTTTAAATTCAGGTTGGGCAAAGTATAGCAATCAGCCCCAGCATTTT CASSLNSGWAKYSNQPQHF
TRBD1 TRBJ2-5 - TRBV7-2 17 TGTGCCAGCAGCTTAATGTTGTGGACAGGGGTTGAGGAGACCCAGTACTTC CASSLMLWTGVEETQYF
- TRBJ1-4 once TRBV6-5 15 TGTGCCAGCAGTTACACACATTCAACTAATGAAAAACTGTTTTTT CASSYTHSTNEKLFF
- TRBJ2-7 - TRBV12-3/TRBV12-4 12 TGTGCCAGCAGCAGAACAGGCTACGAGCAGTACTTC CASSRTGYEQYF